This T cell receptor beta chain derives from a study of T cell repertoires in cytomegalovirus infection. Study information: Researchers turned to recently identified HLA-C-restricted CMV epitopes as well as well-studied HLA-B-restricted ones.

The CDR3 loop spans 13 amino acids. Germline-derived CDR1 and CDR2 are SGHTA and FQGNSA. This clonotype has more than one count but fewer than ten. Its antigen is not identified. One end of the junction does not line up with germline, which may come from a read error. TCRdb used MiXCR to reprocess the reads, holding one entry per CDR3 protein. Among a few hundred thousand distinct CDR3 sequences listed, around two fifths were seen once. The chain recombines TRBV7-2 with TRBJ1-1; tentatively, D is TRBD1 (6 bases). This TCR derives from a human donor in good health (CMV status not recorded). Some clones in this sample may be carry-over from other donors' samples. The input for sequencing was cultured PBMCs, taken from culture after CMV antigen stimulation. DNA of the CDR3: TGTGCCAGCAGCTACCGCCGGGACACTGAAGCTTGCTTT. Residues: CASSYRRDTEACF.